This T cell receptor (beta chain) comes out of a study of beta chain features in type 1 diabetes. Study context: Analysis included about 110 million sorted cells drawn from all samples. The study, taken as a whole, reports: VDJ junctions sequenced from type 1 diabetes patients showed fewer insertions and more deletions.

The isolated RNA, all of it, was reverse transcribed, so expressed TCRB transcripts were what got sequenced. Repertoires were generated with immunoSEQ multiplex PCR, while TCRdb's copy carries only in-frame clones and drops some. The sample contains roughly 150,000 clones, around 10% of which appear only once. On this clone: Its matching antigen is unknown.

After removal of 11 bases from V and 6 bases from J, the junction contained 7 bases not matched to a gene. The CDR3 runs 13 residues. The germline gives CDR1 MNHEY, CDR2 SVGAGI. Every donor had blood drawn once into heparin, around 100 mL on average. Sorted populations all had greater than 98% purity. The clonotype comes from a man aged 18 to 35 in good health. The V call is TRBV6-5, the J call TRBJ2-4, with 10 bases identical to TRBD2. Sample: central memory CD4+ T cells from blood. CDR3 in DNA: TGTGCCGCGAGGGCTAGCGGGGGAAACATTCAGTACTTC. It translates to CAARASGGNIQYF.